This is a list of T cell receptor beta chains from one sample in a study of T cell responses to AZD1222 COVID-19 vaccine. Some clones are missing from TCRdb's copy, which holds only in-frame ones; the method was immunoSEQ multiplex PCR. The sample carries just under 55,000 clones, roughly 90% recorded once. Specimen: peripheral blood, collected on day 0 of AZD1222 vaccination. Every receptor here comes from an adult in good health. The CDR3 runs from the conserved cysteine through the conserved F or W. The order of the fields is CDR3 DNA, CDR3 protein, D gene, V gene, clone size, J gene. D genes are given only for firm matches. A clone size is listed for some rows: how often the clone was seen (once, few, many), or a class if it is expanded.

TGTGCCAGCAGCTTAGGCCTACGGCAGGGTTTCACCTTC CASSLGLRQGFTF NA TRBV11-2 NA TRBJ1-2
TGTGCCAGCAGTTTATGGAGGGGTACCCCCTACGAGCAGTACTTC CASSLWRGTPYEQYF NA TRBV28 NA TRBJ2-7
TGTGCCGGCGGGAGCGCCTACGAGCAGTACTTC CAGGSAYEQYF TRBD2 TRBV7-9 NA TRBJ2-7
TGTGCCACCAGCAGAGTTCCTCTCTATGGCTACACCTTC CATSRVPLYGYTF NA TRBV15 NA TRBJ1-2
TGTGCCAGCAGCTTAGGACTTTCCTACAATGAGCAGTTCTTC CASSLGLSYNEQFF NA TRBV12-1 NA TRBJ2-1
TGTGCCAGCAGCTTAGCCTACGGGATAATGGGGCGGGAGTTGGCCGGGGAGCTGTTTTTT CASSLAYGIMGRELAGELFF TRBD2 TRBV7-6 NA TRBJ2-2
TGTGCCAGCAGCTTAGGACAGGATAGCTCCTACGAGCAGTACTTC CASSLGQDSSYEQYF NA TRBV11-3 NA TRBJ2-7
TGTGCCATCAGTGAGCAACAGAACACCATATATTTT CAISEQQNTIYF NA TRBV10-3 few TRBJ1-3
TGTGCCAGCACCACGGGACAGGGAACCGGGGAGCTGTTTTTT CASTTGQGTGELFF TRBD1 TRBV7-3 NA TRBJ2-2
TGTGCCAGCAGCTCCCCGGACGGCTATGGCTACACCTTC CASSSPDGYGYTF NA TRBV7-9 NA TRBJ1-2
TGTGCCAGCAGCTTGAATTCTGGCTACACCTTC CASSLNSGYTF NA TRBV7-9 NA TRBJ1-2
TGTGCCTGGAAAGAGGGACTAGCGGAGAGGGGTGAGCAGTTCTTC CAWKEGLAERGEQFF TRBD2 TRBV30 NA TRBJ2-1
TGTGCCAGCAGTTTACGGAAGCCGGGGATCTTTCCGACGAACACTGAAGCTTTCTTT CASSLRKPGIFPTNTEAFF NA TRBV27 NA TRBJ1-1
TGTGCCAGCAGTAACAGGGATTATGAAAAACTGTTTTTT CASSNRDYEKLFF NA TRBV28 NA TRBJ1-4
TGCGCCAGCAGCTTCGGGGGCGAACCCAATGAGCAGTTCTTC CASSFGGEPNEQFF NA TRBV5-1 NA TRBJ2-1
TGTGCCAGCAGTTCACTACAGGGGGCTAGCAATCAGCCCCAGCATTTT CASSSLQGASNQPQHF TRBD1 TRBV28 NA TRBJ1-5
TGTGCCAGCAGCCGTACATCCCCGAGCTCGATGGCTGAAGCTTTCTTT CASSRTSPSSMAEAFF NA TRBV2 once TRBJ1-1
TGTGCCAGCTCACCACAGAGGGGGGGTGAGCAGTTCTTC CASSPQRGGEQFF NA TRBV18 NA TRBJ2-1
TGTGCCAGCAGTTTTTGGTTGGGTAACACCGGGGAGCTGTTTTTT CASSFWLGNTGELFF NA TRBV27 NA TRBJ2-2
TGTGCCAGCAGTTCCAGACAGTCGCAGTACTTC CASSSRQSQYF NA TRBV12-3/TRBV12-4 NA TRBJ2-7
TGCGCCAGCAGTGATCGTACCGGGGAGCTGTTTTTT CASSDRTGELFF NA TRBV10-1 NA TRBJ2-2
TGTGCCTACCAGGACGGTAACTATGGCTACACCTTC CAYQDGNYGYTF NA TRBV28 NA TRBJ1-2
TGTGCCAGCAGGGGACTAGCGGGATCCTGCACAGATACGCAGTATTTT CASRGLAGSCTDTQYF NA TRBV21-1 NA TRBJ2-3
TGCAGCGTCAGGGCCGACTTAGAGGCCAACGTCCTGACTTTC CSVRADLEANVLTF NA TRBV29-1 NA TRBJ2-6
TGCGCCAGCAGCTGGCCGGGACAGGGGACAGATACGCAGTATTTT CASSWPGQGTDTQYF TRBD1 TRBV5-1 once TRBJ2-3
TGTGCCAGCAGTTTTTTATCTGCGTCTACGAACACCGGGGAGCTGTTTTTT CASSFLSASTNTGELFF NA TRBV28 NA TRBJ2-2
TGTGCCAGCAGCTTAATAGCACGTGGGGGTCTCCTGACTGGCAATGAGCAGTTCTTC CASSLIARGGLLTGNEQFF NA TRBV7-2 NA TRBJ2-1
TGTGCCAGCAGCCAACCCTCTGGAAACACCATATATTTT CASSQPSGNTIYF NA TRBV3-1/TRBV3-2 NA TRBJ1-3
TGTGCCAGCATCGGGTCCTCAAAGAACATTCAGTACTTC CASIGSSKNIQYF NA TRBV27 once TRBJ2-4
TGTGCCAGCAGTCCTCACAGGGGGAGAGTCGGGTTTAGCAATCAGCCCCAGCATTTT CASSPHRGRVGFSNQPQHF TRBD1 TRBV27 once TRBJ1-5
TGTGCCAGCAGCTGGACAGGGGACATTCAGTACTTC CASSWTGDIQYF TRBD1 TRBV7-9 NA TRBJ2-4
TGTGCCAGTAGTAGTCAGGCCAGGGAGACCCAGTACTTC CASSSQARETQYF NA TRBV19 NA TRBJ2-5
TGTGCCAGCAGCTTGATCTGGGGAGGCACAGATACGCAGTATTTT CASSLIWGGTDTQYF NA TRBV11-2 NA TRBJ2-3
TGTGCCAGCAGCACAGTGGGCTACAATGAGCAGTTCTTC CASSTVGYNEQFF NA TRBV5-4 NA TRBJ2-1
TGTGCCAGCAGCGTAGATCATGAGCAGTTCTTC CASSVDHEQFF NA TRBV9 NA TRBJ2-1
TGTGCCAGCAGCCCCCTCAGGAGCTCTGGAAACACCATATATTTT CASSPLRSSGNTIYF NA TRBV7-2 NA TRBJ1-3
TGCAGCGTTTGTTCAGGGAGCGCCTACGAGCAGTACTTC CSVCSGSAYEQYF NA TRBV29-1 NA TRBJ2-7